A single sample is the source of the 9 T cell receptor beta chains below, sequenced in a study of long-term antiretroviral therapy in people with HIV. The assay, immunoSEQ v3.0, was run at survey level. Assay: immunoSEQ multiplex PCR; the TCRdb copy retains only in-frame clones and omits some. The table has roughly 7,400 clones, under 85% seen once. The source material was unsorted PBMCs, sampled 0.2 years after starting antiretroviral therapy. These receptors were taken from a man aged 35-49 years with HIV.

The chain combines TRBV6-4 with TRBJ1-2; 8 nucleotides line up with TRBD1. The V gene end was trimmed by 5 bases and the J gene end by 4 bases; junction bases not matched to a gene: 3. The CDR3 is 13 residues long. Germline V gives CDR1 MRHNA, CDR2 SNTAGT. In nucleotides, the CDR3 is TGTGCCAGCAGTTCCGGACAGGGCTATGGCTACACCTTC. It encodes CASSSGQGYGYTF.

This chain links TRBV7-9 with TRBJ1-2; D is ambiguous. The CDR3 sequence is 15 residues long. In germline, CDR1 is SEHNR, CDR2 FQNEAQ (reference sequence). The V end lost 4 bases, the J end lost 6 bases, and 18 bases lay between the germline ends. CDR3 nucleotides: TGTGCCAGCAGCTACCAACAGTCTCCTTGGGATGGCTACACCTTC. Encoded protein: CASSYQQSPWDGYTF.

By proportion, this clone is medium-sized (0.01 to 0.1%). The chain carries TRBV4-2 and TRBJ2-7; D is uncertain. V lost 3 bases to trimming and J lost 1 base, with 10 bases between them. Germline V CDR1 and CDR2: LGHNA, YNFKEQ. The CDR3 spans 14 residues. In nucleotides, the CDR3 is TGTGCCAGCAGCCACAGTCTGGCTTCCTACGAGCAGTACTTC. Translation gives CASSHSLASYEQYF.

V is TRBV2 and J is TRBJ2-3; D possibly corresponds to TRBD2 (6 bases). The CDR3 consists of 13 residues. Germline CDR1 SNHLY, CDR2 FYNNEI. Between the trimmed V and J ends, which lost 4 bases and 5 bases, there was a span of 10 bases. For the CDR3, the DNA is TGTGCCAGCAGTGGGAGGGCAGGAGATACGCAGTATTTT. Amino acid sequence: CASSGRAGDTQYF.

The chain links TRBV5-1 to TRBJ2-5; D may be TRBD1 (6 bases). The CDR3 length is 16 residues. Germline CDR1 and CDR2: SGHRS and YFSETQ. The V end was cut by 4 bases, the J end by 1 base, with 17 bases between. Here the CDR3 DNA reads TGCGCCAGCAGCCCAGGGGCAGGGGACGGCCAAGAGACCCAGTACTTC. Its protein is CASSPGAGDGQETQYF.

This clone counts as large. This chain connects TRBV13 to TRBJ1-2; the D gene is possibly TRBD1 (6 bases). The CDR3 length is 15 residues. V was cut by 4 bases and J by 3 bases, with 15 bases left in between. Looked up from germline, CDR1 is PRHDT and CDR2 is FYEKMQ (reference sequence). The CDR3 DNA reads as TGTGCCAGCAGCTGGCCTGAGGAGGGGGACTATGGCTACACCTTC. Protein sequence: CASSWPEEGDYGYTF.

This sequence joins TRBV10-2 and TRBJ1-5; D is undetermined. Per germline, CDR1 WSHSY and CDR2 SAAADI. CDR3 size: 14 residues. The V and J ends lost 6 bases and 5 bases respectively, with 14 bases between them. CDR3 amino acids: CASSLVGWDQPQHF. CDR3 sequence (DNA): TGCGCCAGCAGCCTCGTGGGTTGGGATCAGCCCCAGCATTTT.

The genes are TRBV7-8 and TRBJ2-7, with 10 positions matching TRBD1. Germline V lookup: CDR1 SGHVS, CDR2 FQNEAQ. The CDR3 consists of 16 residues. The J segment lost 1 base and the V segment lost 4 bases, leaving 7 bases of the junction unmatched. This chain's CDR3 is CASSSDRGRRSYEQYF. DNA for the CDR3: TGTGCCAGCAGCTCTGACAGGGGGCGCCGGTCCTACGAGCAGTACTTC.

This clone was observed a few times. V and J are TRBV21-1 and TRBJ2-7; the table's D call, TRBD2, has no DNA check behind it. TRBV21-1 is assigned pseudogene status. The CDR3 extends over 16 amino acids. CDR3 amino acids: CASGPGRQREHHEQYF. CDR3 sequence (DNA): TGTGCCAGCGGCCCTGGACGTCAGCGGGAGCACCACGAGCAGTACTTC.